These 32 T cell receptor beta chains were sequenced from one sample in a study of OX40 agonist ivuxolimab in advanced cancers. The table came from immunoSEQ multiplex PCR; TCRdb's copy has only in-frame clones and leaves some out. The table records 48,000 or so clones, roughly 81% of them present only once. Material: CD4+ or CD8+ T cells sorted from blood, obtained in a trial of the OX40 agonist ivuxolimab. These receptors were obtained from an adult with an advanced solid tumor such as melanoma, head and neck, liver or kidney cancer.

V gene TRBV27 combines with J gene TRBJ1-5; TRBD1 matches at 8 bases. J lost 0 bases, V lost 8 bases, and 9 bases had no gene match. CDR3 length: 16 residues. Germline V gene data show CDR1 as MNHEY and CDR2 as SMNVEV (reference sequence). The CDR3 DNA sequence: TGTGCCAGCTCACCTGGGACAGGCTATAGCAATCAGCCCCAGCATTTT. Translation gives CASSPGTGYSNQPQHF.

The CDR3 nucleotides read TGTGCCAGCAGCATAGACCAAGGAGGGAGTCCCTACAATGAGCAGTTCTTC. Protein: CASSIDQGGSPYNEQFF. The gene calls are TRBV7-6 and TRBJ2-1, with a possible D match to TRBD2 (6 bases). The CDR3 extends over 17 amino acids. Trimming took 5 bases from V and 2 from J, leaving 19 bases between them. Per germline, CDR1 SGHVS and CDR2 FNYEAQ. Full variable domain (rest looked up from reference TRBV7-6 and TRBJ2-1): GAGVSQSPRYKVTKRGQDVALRCDPISGHVSLYWYRQALGQGPEFLTYFNYEAQQDKSGLPNDRFSAERPEGSISTLTIQRTEQRDSAMYRCASSIDQGGSPYNEQFFGPGTRLTVL.

The rearrangement uses TRBV29-1 and TRBJ1-1; D not certain. V shed 2 bases and J shed 10 bases, with 11 bases lying between them. This CDR3 comprises 11 residues. Germline assignment: CDR1 SQVTM and CDR2 ANQGSEA. CDR3 region: CSVEWEYGAFF. CDR3 in DNA: TGCAGCGTTGAATGGGAGTATGGAGCTTTCTTT.

J is TRBJ2-7 and V is TRBV19; D is unclear. Per the germline V gene, CDR1 is LNHDA and CDR2 is SQIVND (reference sequence). With 5 bases removed from V and 3 bases from J, the gap between germline ends came to 14 bases. The CDR3 extends over 14 amino acids. The DNA of the CDR3 is TGTGCCAGTAGTGGGGATAGGCCCAACTACGAGCAGTACTTC. It translates to CASSGDRPNYEQYF.

The DNA of the CDR3 is TGTGCCAGCAGGATCGGGGTTTTCGGCGAGCAGTACTTC. Translated: CASRIGVFGEQYF. The chain links TRBV5-6 to TRBJ2-7; D may be TRBD2 (5 bases). Deletions cut 5 bases from V and 6 bases from J, with 15 bases between. Germline V gene lookup returns CDR1 SGHDT and CDR2 YYEEEE. This CDR3 spans 13 amino acids.

The chain joins TRBV5-4 to TRBJ2-2, with D perhaps TRBD1 (5 bases). Trimming removed 1 base at V and 6 bases at J, with 16 bases between. This CDR3 spans 16 amino acids. CDR1 and CDR2 (germline): SGHNT, YYREEE (reference sequence). This CDR3 is CASSLFPGWDSGELFF. CDR3 DNA sequence: TGTGCCAGCAGCTTGTTTCCAGGGTGGGATTCCGGGGAGCTGTTTTTT.

This clone was found a few times. The V and J genes are TRBV10-2 and TRBJ1-2; 8 nucleotides agree with TRBD1. Germline V CDR1 and CDR2: WSHSY, SAAADI. The J segment lost 7 bases and the V segment lost 6 bases, leaving 4 bases of the junction unmatched. The CDR3 runs to 12 residues. The CDR3 sequence: CASRDRVGGYTF. The CDR3 nucleotides read TGCGCCAGCAGGGACAGGGTCGGTGGCTACACCTTC.

This rearrangement joins TRBV19 to TRBJ1-2; maybe TRBD1 (6 bases). This CDR3 is built from 17 residues. Trimming cost V 6 bases and J 4 bases, with 24 bases left between them. Per germline, CDR1 LNHDA and CDR2 SQIVND (reference sequence). The chain's CDR3 is CASRKTKSGAGSYGYTF. In DNA, the CDR3 is TGTGCCAGTAGGAAAACGAAATCAGGGGCCGGGAGCTATGGCTACACCTTC. Drawing the rest from reference TRBV19 and TRBJ1-2, the complete variable domain is DGGITQSPKYLFRKEGQNVTLSCEQNLNHDAMYWYRQDPGQGLRLIYYSQIVNDFQKGDIAEGYSVSREKKESFPLTVTSAQKNPTAFYLCASRKTKSGAGSYGYTFGSGTRLTVV.

V gene TRBV29-1 combines with J gene TRBJ1-2; D not resolved. CDR3 length equals 15 residues. V dropped 4 bases and J dropped 4 bases, with 19 bases sitting between them. The germline CDR1 and CDR2 sequences are SQVTM and ANQGSEA. The CDR3 sequence is CSVGGGGRRAYGYTF. The CDR3 coding sequence is TGCAGCGTTGGAGGCGGAGGAAGAAGGGCCTATGGCTACACCTTC.

This clone was seen only once. V usage is TRBV4-1 and J usage is TRBJ1-2; 10 nucleotides align to TRBD1. The CDR3 extends over 15 amino acids. V lost 4 bases, J lost 5 bases, and 7 bases stayed unmatched. CDR1 MGHRA and CDR2 YSYEKL come from the germline V gene. In nucleotides, the CDR3 is TGCGCCAGCAGCCCTGGACAGGGGGTTAATTATGGCTACACCTTC. Its translation is CASSPGQGVNYGYTF.

V gene TRBV9 combines with J gene TRBJ1-3, with D uncertain. In germline, CDR1 is SGDLS, CDR2 YYNGEE. V was trimmed by 0 bases and J by 4 bases, leaving 14 bases between them. The CDR3 covers 16 residues. CDR3: CASSVAYSGGGNTIYF. The CDR3 DNA reads as TGTGCCAGCAGCGTAGCTTATAGTGGAGGAGGAAACACCATATATTTT.

This rearrangement joins TRBV30 to TRBJ2-7, with 7 nucleotides matching TRBD2. This CDR3 spans 11 amino acids. V gave up 4 bases and J gave up 7 bases; unmatched junction bases: 4. The germline V gene encodes CDR1 GTSNPN and CDR2 SVGIG (reference sequence). CDR3 loop: CAWNWGGEQYF. The CDR3 nucleotides are TGTGCCTGGAACTGGGGGGGAGAGCAGTACTTC.

This clone was detected once. V is TRBV30 and J is TRBJ2-7; a weak D match, TRBD2 (5 bases). CDR3 length equals 13 residues. Per the germline V gene, CDR1 is GTSNPN and CDR2 is SVGIG (reference sequence). V was pared by 0 bases and J by 5 bases, with 11 bases between. CDR3 sequence: CAWSVWPGDEQYF. DNA of the CDR3: TGTGCCTGGAGTGTATGGCCCGGGGACGAGCAGTACTTC.

This clone appeared once. The chain combines TRBV6-6 with TRBJ1-5; the D is unclear. Germline loops: CDR1 MNHNY, CDR2 SVGAGI (reference sequence). V was clipped by 2 bases and J by 6 bases, with 8 bases between them. This CDR3 spans 13 amino acids. CDR3 in amino acids: CASSYEGGQPQHF. For the CDR3, the DNA is TGTGCCAGCAGTTACGAAGGTGGTCAGCCCCAGCATTTT.

The chain links TRBV19 to TRBJ2-5; D might be TRBD1 (6 bases). V shed 3 bases and J shed 1 base, with 24 bases lying between them. This CDR3 comprises 19 residues. From germline, CDR1 is LNHDA and CDR2 SQIVND (reference sequence). The CDR3, as DNA: TGTGCCAGTAGTATGGACAGCTCCCCCGTAAGCTCCCCCCAAGAGACCCAGTACTTC. Protein: CASSMDSSPVSSPQETQYF.

The chain couples TRBV18 to TRBJ2-1; D remains ambiguous. The germline V gene encodes CDR1 KGHSH and CDR2 LQKENI. CDR3 length: 14 amino acids. Trimming pared 2 bases from V and 6 bases from J, leaving 11 bases between. CDR3 loop: CASSPKDPFNEQFF. The DNA for the CDR3 is TGTGCCAGCTCACCAAAGGACCCCTTCAATGAGCAGTTCTTC.

The genes are TRBV10-2 and TRBJ1-1, with 10 bases that match TRBD1. Germline V CDR1 and CDR2: WSHSY, SAAADI. The CDR3 length is 15 residues. The V segment lost 6 bases and the J segment 0 bases; nucleotides outside the gene matches: 4. CDR3 coding DNA: TGCGCCAGCAGCTCGGACAGGGGGGTGAACACTGAAGCTTTCTTT. It is translated as CASSSDRGVNTEAFF.

The genes are TRBV5-4 and TRBJ1-1; D unclear. The CDR3 runs 13 residues. The germline V and J ends were trimmed by 0 bases and 5 bases, with 8 bases remaining between them. Germline V gene sequence: CDR1 SGHNT, CDR2 YYREEE (reference sequence). CDR3 protein: CASSLGVGTEAFF. For the CDR3, the DNA is TGTGCCAGCAGCTTGGGGGTAGGGACTGAAGCTTTCTTT.

V usage is TRBV2 and J usage is TRBJ1-3, with D uncertain. The CDR3 contains 17 residues. CDR1 and CDR2 (germline): SNHLY, FYNNEI. V lost 2 bases and J lost 0, with 14 bases in between. The CDR3 coding sequence is TGTGCCAGCAGTGAAACGCCCTACGTTAGCTCTGGAAACACCATATATTTT. Encoded protein: CASSETPYVSSGNTIYF.

The chain is built from TRBV10-3 and TRBJ1-6; D unresolved. V was clipped by 6 bases and J by 6 bases, with 12 bases between them. Germline CDR1 ENHRY, CDR2 SYGVKD. The CDR3 has 14 amino acids. CDR3 protein: CAIRVDGSNSPLHF. The CDR3 bases are TGTGCCATCAGAGTGGACGGTTCTAATTCACCCCTCCACTTT.

The V and J genes are TRBV19 and TRBJ2-6, with D possibly called TRBD1 or TRBD2 (5 bases each). CDR1 is LNHDA, CDR2 SQIVND, per germline (reference sequence). Deletions cut 5 bases from V and 0 bases from J, with 17 bases between. The CDR3 has 18 amino acids. For the CDR3, the DNA is TGTGCCAGTAGTTCGGCCACGGGGACCCTCTCTGGGGCCAACGTCCTGACTTTC. Translated, it gives CASSSATGTLSGANVLTF.

The V call is TRBV29-1, the J call TRBJ2-7; 10 nucleotides line up with TRBD1. J gave up 6 bases and V 3 bases, and 8 bases lay outside the gene matches. The CDR3 totals 14 residues. The germline CDR1 and CDR2 sequences are SQVTM and ANQGSEA. CDR3: CSVEGGTGVSEQYF. In nucleotides, the CDR3 is TGCAGCGTTGAGGGGGGGACAGGGGTCTCCGAGCAGTACTTC.

The V call is TRBV5-1, the J call TRBJ2-3; D may be TRBD2 (6 bases). Per germline, CDR1 SGHRS and CDR2 YFSETQ. The CDR3 length is 14 residues. With 5 bases removed from V and 0 bases from J, the gap between germline ends came to 10 bases. The CDR3 bases are TGCGCCAGCAGTCCAGGGACTAGCACAGATACGCAGTATTTT. This encodes CASSPGTSTDTQYF.

The V and J genes are TRBV7-2 and TRBJ2-1; D might be TRBD2 (6 bases). V was shortened by 3 bases and J by 7 bases, with 13 bases between the two germline ends. The CDR3 is 14 amino acids. Germline CDR1 reads SGHTA; CDR2 reads FQGNSA. Here the CDR3 DNA reads TGTGCCAGCAGCTTCTCGCGGGGTGGTAATGAGCAGTTCTTC. Translated, it gives CASSFSRGGNEQFF.

This clone appeared once. The chain recombines TRBV10-3 with TRBJ2-3; D is unresolved. Germline V gene lookup returns CDR1 ENHRY and CDR2 SYGVKD. V was shortened by 0 bases and J by 1 base, with 8 bases between the two germline ends. This CDR3 has 15 residues. The CDR3 is CAISESGRGTDTQYF. The CDR3 DNA sequence: TGTGCCATCAGTGAGTCGGGTAGGGGCACAGATACGCAGTATTTT.

A word on this clone: This same CDR3 is encoded by further DNA sequences in the sample. The V call is TRBV5-1, the J call TRBJ2-5; no definite D call. Germline V CDR1 and CDR2: SGHRS, YFSETQ. This CDR3 has 12 amino acids. V was pared by 4 bases and J by 1 base, with 5 bases between. The CDR3 region has the DNA TGCGCCAGCAGCATAGGCCAAGAGACCCAGTACTTC. Translated, it gives CASSIGQETQYF.

The chain links TRBV6-6 to TRBJ1-2; the match to TRBD1 covers 7 bases. The J segment lost 4 bases and the V segment lost 7 bases, leaving 12 bases of the junction unmatched. This CDR3 is built from 15 residues. The germline V gene encodes CDR1 MNHNY and CDR2 SVGAGI (reference sequence). The CDR3 coding sequence is TGTGCCAGCACCGGAACGACGACAGGGCTCTATGGCTACACCTTC. The encoded protein is CASTGTTTGLYGYTF.

This clone was found a few times. The V and J genes are TRBV5-1 and TRBJ1-3; possible D gene TRBD1, 5 bases. Germline V gene lookup returns CDR1 SGHRS and CDR2 YFSETQ. V gave up 3 bases and J gave up 0 bases, with 13 bases separating them. CDR3 length: 16 amino acids. CDR3 nucleotides: TGCGCCAGCAGCTCTCAGAGGGGATTCTCTGGAAACACCATATATTTT. This gives the protein CASSSQRGFSGNTIYF.

V is TRBV15 and J is TRBJ2-3; 11 bases are a match to TRBD1. The length of the CDR3 is 15 residues. CDR1 and CDR2 (germline): LNHNV, YYDKDF (reference sequence). V lost 3 bases, J lost 4 bases, and 3 bases stayed unmatched. The CDR3 DNA reads TGTGCCACCAGCAGGGACAGGGGGCCGGCAGATACGCAGTATTTT. Protein product: CATSRDRGPADTQYF.

The chain employs TRBV5-1 and TRBJ2-5; D uncertain. The germline gives CDR1 SGHRS, CDR2 YFSETQ. V was trimmed by 0 bases and J by 5 bases, leaving 8 bases between them. This CDR3 contains 13 residues. CDR3 bases: TGCGCCAGCAGCTTGGTAGGGTTTGAGACCCAGTACTTC. The encoded protein is CASSLVGFETQYF.

This CDR3 is CASSPGPRSGELFF. As DNA, the CDR3 is TGTGCCAGCAGCCCTGGACCGCGATCCGGGGAGCTGTTTTTT. The chain uses TRBV11-2 and TRBJ2-2; D gene ambiguous. The CDR3 contains 14 residues. Germline CDR1 is SGHAT and CDR2 is FQNNGV. Trimming shortened V by 5 bases and J by 6 bases, and 13 bases separated the two germline ends.

The chain recombines TRBV11-2 with TRBJ1-3, with TRBD1 identical over 7 bases. J was trimmed by 5 bases and V by 5 bases; bases with no gene match: 15. Looked up from germline, CDR1 is SGHAT and CDR2 is FQNNGV. This CDR3 comprises 17 residues. DNA of the CDR3: TGTGCCAGCAGCCCAGGGGGACAGAGCATGGGAAGAAACACCATATATTTT. Translating gives CASSPGGQSMGRNTIYF.